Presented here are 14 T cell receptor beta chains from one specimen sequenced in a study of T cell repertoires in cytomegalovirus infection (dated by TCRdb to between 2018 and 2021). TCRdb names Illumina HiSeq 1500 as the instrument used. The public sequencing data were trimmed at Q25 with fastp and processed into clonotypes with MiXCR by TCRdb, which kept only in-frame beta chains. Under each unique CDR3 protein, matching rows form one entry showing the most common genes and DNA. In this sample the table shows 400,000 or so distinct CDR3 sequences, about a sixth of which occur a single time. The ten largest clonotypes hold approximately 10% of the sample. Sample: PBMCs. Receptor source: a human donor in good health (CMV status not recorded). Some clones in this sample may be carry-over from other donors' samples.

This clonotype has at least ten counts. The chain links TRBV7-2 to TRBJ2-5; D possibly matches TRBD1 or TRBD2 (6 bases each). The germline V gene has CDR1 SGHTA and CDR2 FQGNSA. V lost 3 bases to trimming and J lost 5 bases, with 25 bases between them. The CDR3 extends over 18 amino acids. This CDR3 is CASSLGLQGPGGRETQYF. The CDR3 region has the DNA TGTGCCAGCAGCTTGGGATTACAGGGCCCCGGGGGACGTGAGACCCAGTACTTC.

CDR3 sequence reads: CAVQGETSTDTQYF. CDR3 in DNA: TGTGCCGTACAGGGGGAGACTAGCACAGATACGCAGTATTTT. This rearrangement joins TRBV12-3 or TRBV12-4 to TRBJ2-3; 8 nucleotides match TRBD1. Losses at the gene ends were 11 bases for V and 0 bases for J; bases not matched to a gene: 7. CDR3 size: 14 residues.

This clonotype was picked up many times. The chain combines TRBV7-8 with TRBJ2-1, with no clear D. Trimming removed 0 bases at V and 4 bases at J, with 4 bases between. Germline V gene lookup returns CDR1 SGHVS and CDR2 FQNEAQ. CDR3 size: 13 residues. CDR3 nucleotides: TGTGCCAGCAGCTTAGCGAGTTACAATGAGCAGTTCTTC. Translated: CASSLASYNEQFF.

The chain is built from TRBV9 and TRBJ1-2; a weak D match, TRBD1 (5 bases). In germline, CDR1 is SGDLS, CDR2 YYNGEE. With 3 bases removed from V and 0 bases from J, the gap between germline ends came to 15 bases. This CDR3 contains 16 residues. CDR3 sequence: CASSAAVIGANYGYTF. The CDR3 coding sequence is TGTGCCAGCAGCGCAGCGGTTATAGGGGCTAACTATGGCTACACCTTC.

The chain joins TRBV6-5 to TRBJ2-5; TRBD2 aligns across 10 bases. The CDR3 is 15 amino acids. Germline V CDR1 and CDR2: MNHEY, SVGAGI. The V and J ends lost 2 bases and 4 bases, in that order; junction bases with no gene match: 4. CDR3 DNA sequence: TGTGCCAGCAGTTACGCAGCGGGAGGGCGAGAGACCCAGTACTTC. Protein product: CASSYAAGGRETQYF.

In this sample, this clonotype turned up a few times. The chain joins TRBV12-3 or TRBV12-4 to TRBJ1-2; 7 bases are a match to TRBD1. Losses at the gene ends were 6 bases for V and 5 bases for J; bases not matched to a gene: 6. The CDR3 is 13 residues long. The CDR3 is CASRGQGGYGYTF. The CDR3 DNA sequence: TGTGCCAGCAGGGGGCAGGGGGGTTATGGCTACACCTTC.

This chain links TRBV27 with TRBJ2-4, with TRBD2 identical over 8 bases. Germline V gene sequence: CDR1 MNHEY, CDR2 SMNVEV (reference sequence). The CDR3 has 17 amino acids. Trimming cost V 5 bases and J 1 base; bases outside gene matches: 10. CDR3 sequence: CASSLQRGKEAKNIQYF. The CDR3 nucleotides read TGTGCCAGCAGTCTGCAGCGGGGGAAGGAGGCCAAAAACATTCAGTACTTC.

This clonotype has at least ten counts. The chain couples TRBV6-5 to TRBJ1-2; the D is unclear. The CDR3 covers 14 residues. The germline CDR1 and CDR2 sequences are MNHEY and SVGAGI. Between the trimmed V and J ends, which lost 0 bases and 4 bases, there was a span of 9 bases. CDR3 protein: CASSYSIDTYGYTF. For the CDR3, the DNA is TGTGCCAGCAGTTACTCCATAGACACCTATGGCTACACCTTC.

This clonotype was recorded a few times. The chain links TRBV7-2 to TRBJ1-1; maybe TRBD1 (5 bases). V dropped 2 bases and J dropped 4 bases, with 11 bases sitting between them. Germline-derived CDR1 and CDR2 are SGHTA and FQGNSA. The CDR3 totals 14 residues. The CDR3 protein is CASSLTGMGTEAFF. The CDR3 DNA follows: TGTGCCAGCAGCTTAACAGGTATGGGCACTGAAGCTTTCTTT.

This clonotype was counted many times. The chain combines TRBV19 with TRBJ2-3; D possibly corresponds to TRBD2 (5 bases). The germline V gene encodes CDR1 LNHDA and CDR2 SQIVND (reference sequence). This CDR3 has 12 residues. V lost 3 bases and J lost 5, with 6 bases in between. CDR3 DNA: TGTGCCAGTAGTATGCGGGTAGATACGCAGTATTTT. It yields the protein CASSMRVDTQYF.

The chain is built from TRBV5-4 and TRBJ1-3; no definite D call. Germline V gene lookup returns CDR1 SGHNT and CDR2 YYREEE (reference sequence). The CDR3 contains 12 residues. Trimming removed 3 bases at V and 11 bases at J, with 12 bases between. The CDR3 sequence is CASSSNREAIYF. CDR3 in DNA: TGTGCCAGCAGCTCGAATCGGGAAGCCATATATTTT.

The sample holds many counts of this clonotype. CDR3 DNA sequence: TGTGCCAGCGCGACAACAACTTACGAGCAGTACTTC. Its protein product is CASATTTYEQYF. J is TRBJ2-7 and V is TRBV7-2; no clear D gene. Germline loops: CDR1 SGHTA, CDR2 FQGNSA. The CDR3 is 12 residues long. V gave up 8 bases and J gave up 4 bases, with 12 bases separating them.

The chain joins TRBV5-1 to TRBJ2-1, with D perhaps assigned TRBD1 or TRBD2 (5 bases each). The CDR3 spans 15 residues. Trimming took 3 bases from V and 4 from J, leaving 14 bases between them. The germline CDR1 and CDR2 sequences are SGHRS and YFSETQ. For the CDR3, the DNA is TGCGCCAGCAGCTACCGGGACCCAGATTACAATGAGCAGTTCTTC. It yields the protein CASSYRDPDYNEQFF.

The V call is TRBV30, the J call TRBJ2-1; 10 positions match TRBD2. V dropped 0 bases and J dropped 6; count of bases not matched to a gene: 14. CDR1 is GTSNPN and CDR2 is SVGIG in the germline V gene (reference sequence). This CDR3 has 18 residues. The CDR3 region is CAWSVLFVGLAPANEQFF. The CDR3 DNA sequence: TGTGCCTGGAGTGTATTATTTGTGGGACTAGCGCCCGCCAATGAGCAGTTCTTC.